Presented here are 31 T cell receptor beta chains from one specimen sequenced in a study of spatial heterogeneity in lung cancer (dated by TCRdb to between 2017 and 2020). The sample's time point label is to be understood as: sample taken at primary tumor resection. For TCR sequencing, whole RNA was extracted from tumor and nontumor lung tissue, or from cryopreserved PBMC samples, and no cell sorting was done. The library was prepared using 5' RACE. Sequencer: NextSeq 500. TCRdb's own reprocessing of the public reads used fastp at Q25 and MiXCR and kept productive beta chains. Under each unique CDR3 protein, matching rows form one entry showing the most common genes and DNA. The sample profile shows thousands of distinct CDR3 sequences; around 16% of them were found once. The ten largest clonotypes hold 20% to 25% of the sample. The source material was normal lung tissue next to the tumor, sampled at surgery. These TCRs come from a male donor with early-stage non-small cell lung cancer.

This clonotype was counted at least ten times. This chain joins TRBV3-1 and TRBJ2-2; D is ambiguous. Germline CDR1 and CDR2: LGHDT and YNNKEL (reference sequence). This CDR3 spans 16 amino acids. With 1 base removed from V and 6 bases from J, the gap between germline ends came to 15 bases. CDR3 amino acids: CASSQALDPLAGELFF. For the CDR3, the DNA is TGTGCCAGCAGCCAAGCCCTGGACCCCCTGGCCGGGGAGCTGTTTTTT.

This clonotype was seen a few times. The chain combines TRBV18 with TRBJ2-7, with 9 bases that match TRBD2. Germline CDR1 and CDR2: KGHSH and LQKENI. Trimming cost V 2 bases and J 5 bases; bases outside gene matches: 4. This CDR3 is built from 14 residues. CDR3 residues: CASSPLAGVNEQYF. The CDR3 bases are TGTGCCAGCTCACCATTAGCGGGAGTAAACGAGCAGTACTTC.

This clonotype was observed a few times. The chain uses TRBV12-3 or TRBV12-4 and TRBJ1-5; 8 nucleotides agree with TRBD1. There are 15 residues in the CDR3. V shed 6 bases and J 2 bases; nucleotides not matched to a gene: 6. In DNA form, the CDR3 reads TGTGCCAGCAGCTTGGACAGGGCCGGCAATCAGCCCCAGCATTTT. This gives the protein CASSLDRAGNQPQHF.

This clonotype was picked up many times. The chain couples TRBV5-1 to TRBJ1-1; the D gene is possibly TRBD1 (5 bases). The V end was cut by 1 base, the J end by 4 bases, with 14 bases between. CDR3 length equals 15 residues. CDR1 and CDR2 (germline): SGHRS, YFSETQ. CDR3 residues: CASSLQGGRVTEAFF. The CDR3 region has the DNA TGCGCCAGCAGCTTGCAGGGAGGACGCGTCACTGAAGCTTTCTTT.

This clonotype counts as large. The V call is TRBV7-2, the J call TRBJ2-7; D not resolved. The CDR3 has 13 residues. The V gene's germline CDR1 is SGHTA and CDR2 FQGNSA. The V and J ends lost 1 base and 5 bases respectively, with 9 bases between them. CDR3 loop: CASSLEVRDEQYF. The CDR3 region has the DNA TGTGCCAGCAGCTTAGAGGTTAGAGACGAGCAGTACTTC.

This clonotype is deemed medium-sized. The chain couples TRBV20-1 to TRBJ2-3; TRBD2 agrees at 16 bases. V trimming: 1 base; J trimming: 4 bases; junction bases outside the gene matches: 14. The CDR3 has 20 amino acids. In germline, CDR1 is DFQATT, CDR2 SNEGSKA (reference sequence). CDR3 nucleotide sequence: TGCAGTGCTAGAGTTTATGAAACGGGACTAGCGGGGGGGCCGGCAGATACGCAGTATTTT. Its translation is CSARVYETGLAGGPADTQYF.

This clonotype rates as medium-sized (0.01 to 0.1%). The chain links TRBV25-1 to TRBJ2-7; D assignment may be TRBD1 or TRBD2 (5 bases each). This CDR3 region has 14 residues. Trimming shortened V by 7 bases and J by 1 base, and 14 bases separated the two germline ends. Germline values: CDR1 MGHDK, CDR2 SYGVNS. CDR3 residues: CASTSGTFSYEQYF. In DNA form, the CDR3 reads TGTGCCAGCACTTCCGGGACCTTTTCCTACGAGCAGTACTTC.

This clonotype is labeled as medium-sized. The chain recombines TRBV5-1 with TRBJ2-7; D perhaps matches TRBD1 (5 bases). The germline gives CDR1 SGHRS, CDR2 YFSETQ. The CDR3 length is 13 residues. V gave up 0 bases and J gave up 4 bases, with 8 bases separating them. Here the CDR3 reads CASSLGAGYEQYV. CDR3 in DNA: TGCGCCAGCAGCTTGGGGGCAGGGTACGAGCAGTACGTC.

This clonotype qualifies as medium-sized. This chain links TRBV3-1 with TRBJ1-1, with a possible D match to TRBD1 (6 bases). Germline CDR1 and CDR2: LGHDT and YNNKEL (reference sequence). The CDR3 covers 16 residues. V was clipped by 4 bases and J by 0 bases, with 15 bases between them. The CDR3 here is CASSPPGTGLNTEAFF. The CDR3 DNA reads TGTGCCAGCAGCCCCCCCGGAACAGGGCTGAACACTGAAGCTTTCTTT.

Ten or more counts support this clonotype. This chain links TRBV6-1 with TRBJ2-5, with D perhaps given as TRBD1 or TRBD2 (5 bases each). Germline CDR1 and CDR2: MNHNS and SASEGT. Trimming removed 0 bases from V and 5 bases from J, with 7 bases in between. The CDR3 contains 13 residues. The CDR3 protein is CASSEAGEETQYF. In DNA, the CDR3 is TGTGCCAGCAGTGAAGCAGGGGAGGAGACCCAGTACTTC.

Judged by abundance, this clonotype is medium-sized. V gene TRBV7-6 combines with J gene TRBJ2-3, with D hard to call. CDR1 and CDR2 (germline): SGHVS, FNYEAQ. This CDR3 has 13 amino acids. Between the trimmed V and J ends, which lost 4 bases and 2 bases, there was a span of 7 bases. The CDR3 sequence is CASSSHPTDTQYF. In DNA, the CDR3 is TGTGCCAGCAGCTCTCACCCCACAGATACGCAGTATTTT. Combining the CDR3 with reference TRBV7-6 and TRBJ2-3 gives the whole variable domain GAGVSQSPRYKVTKRGQDVALRCDPISGHVSLYWYRQALGQGPEFLTYFNYEAQQDKSGLPNDRFSAERPEGSISTLTIQRTEQRDSAMYRCASSSHPTDTQYFGPGTRLTVL.

In this sample, this clonotype is medium-sized. The J gene is TRBJ2-6, the V gene TRBV9; the D is unclear. Germline loops: CDR1 SGDLS, CDR2 YYNGEE. CDR3 length: 14 amino acids. V was pared by 5 bases and J by 0 bases, with 6 bases between. The CDR3 DNA is TGTGCCAGCAGTTTTCTCTCTGGGGCCAACGTCCTGACTTTC. Protein sequence: CASSFLSGANVLTF.

This clonotype is large (0.1 to 1%) by share. The chain has TRBV18 and TRBJ2-7; D gene ambiguous. The CDR3 is 12 amino acids. Germline V CDR1 and CDR2: KGHSH, LQKENI. V was shortened by 1 base and J by 6 bases, with 7 bases between the two germline ends. CDR3 nucleotide sequence: TGTGCCAGCTCACCACTAACTTCCGAGCAGTACTTC. Translating it yields CASSPLTSEQYF.

Note on this clonotype: A read error is possible here, since a much larger clone lies one base away. The chain is built from TRBV5-4 and TRBJ2-1; D gene unclear. The CDR3 runs to 15 residues. The ends were cut back, 5 bases at V and 2 bases at J, with 14 bases in the middle. Germline-derived CDR1 and CDR2 are SGHNT and YYREEE (reference sequence). This CDR3 is CASSLTTHAYNEQFF. The CDR3 bases are TGTGCCAGCAGTCTAACGACTCACGCCTACAATGAGCAGTTCTTC.

This clonotype was seen repeatedly, ten times or more. The rearrangement joins TRBV4-2 to TRBJ2-3; D not resolved. Germline loops: CDR1 LGHNA, CDR2 YNFKEQ. The CDR3 loop spans 15 amino acids. V dropped 0 bases and J dropped 2 bases, with 9 bases sitting between them. The CDR3 is CASSQDFRLTDTQYF. CDR3 nucleotide sequence: TGTGCCAGCAGCCAAGATTTCAGACTCACAGATACGCAGTATTTT.

This clonotype has just a few counts. The chain carries TRBV29-1 and TRBJ2-5, with 7 nucleotides matching TRBD1. Germline CDR1 SQVTM, CDR2 ANQGSEA. The junction had 8 bases not matched to a gene; V was cut back by 7 bases and J by 6 bases. This CDR3 region has 12 residues. The CDR3 DNA sequence: TGCAGCGCAGTAGACAGGGACCAGACCCAGTACTTC. Protein: CSAVDRDQTQYF.

This clonotype was found a few times. V usage is TRBV29-1 and J usage is TRBJ2-1; D is possibly TRBD2 (6 bases). V was shortened by 4 bases and J by 2 bases, with 15 bases between the two germline ends. Germline V lookup: CDR1 SQVTM, CDR2 ANQGSEA. The CDR3 length is 15 residues. This chain's CDR3 is CSVVISPGAYNEQFF. CDR3 nucleotide sequence: TGCAGCGTTGTAATCTCCCCGGGGGCCTACAATGAGCAGTTCTTC.

By its share, this clonotype is medium-sized. The genes are TRBV29-1 and TRBJ2-1, with a weak D call TRBD2 (5 bases). This CDR3 comprises 14 residues. V lost 4 bases to trimming and J lost 4 bases, with 14 bases between them. Looked up from germline, CDR1 is SQVTM and CDR2 is ANQGSEA. CDR3 loop: CSVGSAGAYNEQFF. For the CDR3, the DNA is TGCAGCGTTGGATCTGCGGGTGCATACAATGAGCAGTTCTTC.

This chain links TRBV29-1 with TRBJ2-1, with 7 bases fitting TRBD1. CDR1 and CDR2 (germline): SQVTM, ANQGSEA. V was clipped by 8 bases and J by 8 bases; unmatched bases: 12. The CDR3 sequence is 13 residues long. The CDR3 is CSSSDRIVHEQFF. The CDR3 DNA reads TGCAGCTCATCGGACAGGATCGTGCATGAGCAGTTCTTC.

The V and J genes are TRBV5-1 and TRBJ2-1, with D uncertain. The CDR3 is made up of 15 amino acids. In germline, CDR1 is SGHRS, CDR2 YFSETQ. V lost 2 bases and J lost 0, with 9 bases in between. In DNA, the CDR3 is TGCGCCAGCAGCTTTAACACTGGCTCCTACAATGAGCAGTTCTTC. This codes for CASSFNTGSYNEQFF.

This clonotype was recorded many times. The chain couples TRBV19 to TRBJ2-1; 7 bases match TRBD1. Trimming removed 8 bases from V and 3 bases from J; junction bases left unmatched: 10. This CDR3 spans 15 amino acids. Germline V lookup: CDR1 LNHDA, CDR2 SQIVND (reference sequence). CDR3 in DNA: TGTGCCAGTGGAACGGGACAGACCGTCTACAATGAGCAGTTCTTC. Residues: CASGTGQTVYNEQFF.

The chain uses TRBV12-3 or TRBV12-4 and TRBJ2-7, with a tentative D call TRBD1 (6 bases). The CDR3 loop spans 14 amino acids. V gave up 3 bases and J gave up 3 bases, with 12 bases separating them. CDR3 nucleotides: TGTGCCAGCAGTTTCGCAGGGGAGTACTACGAGCAGTACTTC. Its protein product is CASSFAGEYYEQYF.

This clonotype was counted at least ten times. This chain connects TRBV6-1 to TRBJ2-2; D gene unclear. The CDR3 sequence is 17 residues long. Between the trimmed V and J ends, which lost 6 bases and 2 bases, there was a span of 19 bases. Germline V gene sequence: CDR1 MNHNS, CDR2 SASEGT. CDR3 DNA sequence: TGTGCCAGCAGGCAGCCATCCACTGTGCATAACACCGGGGAGCTGTTTTTT. Translated, it gives CASRQPSTVHNTGELFF.

This clonotype was counted at least ten times. The V gene is TRBV7-2, the J gene TRBJ1-5; D is undetermined. Per the germline V gene, CDR1 is SGHTA and CDR2 is FQGNSA. This CDR3 region has 14 residues. V was shortened by 6 bases and J by 0 bases, with 9 bases between the two germline ends. CDR3 sequence (DNA): TGTGCCAGCAGTTTAACACATAGCAATCAGCCCCAGCATTTT. Residues: CASSLTHSNQPQHF.

This clonotype was recorded at least ten times. The chain has TRBV19 and TRBJ2-7, with TRBD1 identical over 7 bases. J gave up 2 bases and V 3 bases, and 7 bases lay outside the gene matches. This CDR3 region has 15 residues. Germline values: CDR1 LNHDA, CDR2 SQIVND (reference sequence). The DNA of the CDR3 is TGTGCCAGTAGTATCAGGGCAGGGGGAGCCTACGAGCAGTACTTC. Translating gives CASSIRAGGAYEQYF.

This clonotype was counted at least ten times. This chain uses TRBV3-1 with TRBJ2-7, with TRBD2 matching 9 bases. The CDR3 is made up of 17 amino acids. CDR1 is LGHDT, CDR2 YNNKEL, per germline (reference sequence). The junction had 12 bases not matched to a gene; V was cut back by 4 bases and J by 2 bases. The CDR3 here is CASSRPSGKSAPYEQYF. As DNA, the CDR3 is TGTGCCAGCAGCCGCCCTAGCGGGAAGTCAGCACCCTACGAGCAGTACTTC.

By proportion, this clonotype is medium-sized. This chain connects TRBV3-1 to TRBJ1-6; 7 positions agree with TRBD1. The V segment lost 4 bases and the J segment 5 bases; nucleotides outside the gene matches: 2. Germline-derived CDR1 and CDR2 are LGHDT and YNNKEL (reference sequence). CDR3 length: 14 residues. The CDR3 region is CASSRDSDNSPLHF. The CDR3 DNA follows: TGTGCCAGCAGCCGGGACAGCGATAATTCACCCCTCCACTTT.

This clonotype is classed as medium-sized. The CDR3 DNA reads as TGTGCCAGCAGCCTCCGGGACGGCACAGATACGCAGTATTTT. It encodes CASSLRDGTDTQYF. The chain links TRBV9 to TRBJ2-3, with D possibly called TRBD1 or TRBD2 (5 bases each). The CDR3 runs 14 residues. Trimming pared 4 bases from V and 1 base from J, leaving 10 bases between. Per the germline V gene, CDR1 is SGDLS and CDR2 is YYNGEE.

Sample share makes this clonotype medium-sized. The chain recombines TRBV7-2 with TRBJ2-2, with D perhaps TRBD2 (5 bases). The CDR3 has 13 amino acids. Trimming left V 5 bases short and J 4 bases short, with 8 bases between. Per the germline V gene, CDR1 is SGHTA and CDR2 is FQGNSA. The CDR3 loop is CASSLRVTGELFF. The CDR3 DNA sequence: TGTGCCAGCAGCCTGAGGGTCACCGGGGAGCTGTTTTTT.

In this sample, this clonotype is medium-sized. This chain uses TRBV7-2 with TRBJ1-5, with a tentative D call TRBD1 (5 bases). V lost 5 bases and J lost 2, with 10 bases in between. This CDR3 comprises 14 residues. The germline V gene encodes CDR1 SGHTA and CDR2 FQGNSA. The CDR3: CASSPGQGNQPQHF. The CDR3 DNA sequence: TGTGCCAGCAGCCCGGGGCAGGGCAATCAGCCCCAGCATTTT.

In this sample, this clonotype is medium-sized. The chain couples TRBV5-1 to TRBJ2-7; TRBD2 matches at 7 bases. The CDR3 is 16 amino acids. V lost 0 bases and J lost 1; bases outside the gene matches: 7. Germline assignment: CDR1 SGHRS and CDR2 YFSETQ. The CDR3 loop reads CASSLDASGKSYEQYF. The CDR3 bases are TGCGCCAGCAGCTTGGATGCTAGCGGCAAGTCCTACGAGCAGTACTTC.